This TCR beta chain stems from a study of PD-1 blockade in classical Hodgkin lymphoma. General study results and limits: Newly diagnosed patients were said to have less baseline TCR diversity than healthy donors did. Why the repertoires differ is still unclear, perhaps disease activity or prior therapy.

Note on this clone: Its antigen remains unidentified.

Germline lookup yields CDR1 LNHDA and CDR2 SQIVND (reference sequence). The CDR3 runs to 14 residues. V lost 7 bases and J 7 bases, leaving 16 bases between the germline ends. Some clones are missing from TCRdb's copy, which holds only in-frame ones; the method was immunoSEQ multiplex PCR. The table shows some 17,000 clones, with just under 85% occurring only once. The time point here: newly diagnosed, previously untreated cHL patient sample. This sequence originates from a human donor with classical Hodgkin lymphoma. Sequencing used peripheral blood mononuclear cells (PBMCs). The chain employs TRBV19 and TRBJ1-4; D is perhaps TRBD1 (5 bases). DNA for the CDR3: TGTGCCAGTAAGGCCCTCTTGGGGCCTGAAAAACTGTTTTTT. Amino acid sequence: CASKALLGPEKLFF. The whole variable domain, filled in from reference TRBV19 and TRBJ1-4, reads DGGITQSPKYLFRKEGQNVTLSCEQNLNHDAMYWYRQDPGQGLRLIYYSQIVNDFQKGDIAEGYSVSREKKESFPLTVTSAQKNPTAFYLCASKALLGPEKLFFGSGTQLSVL.